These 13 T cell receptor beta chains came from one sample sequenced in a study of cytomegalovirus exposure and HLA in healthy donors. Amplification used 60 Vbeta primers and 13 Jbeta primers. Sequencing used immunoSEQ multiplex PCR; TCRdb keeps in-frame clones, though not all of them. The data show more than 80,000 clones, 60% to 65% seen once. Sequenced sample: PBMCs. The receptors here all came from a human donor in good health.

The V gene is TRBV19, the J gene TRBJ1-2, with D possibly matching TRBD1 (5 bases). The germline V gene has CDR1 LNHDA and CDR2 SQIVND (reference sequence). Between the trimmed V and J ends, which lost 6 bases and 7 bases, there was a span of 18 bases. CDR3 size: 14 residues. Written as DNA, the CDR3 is TGTGCCAGTAGCCAGGGCCCCCTCCGGGCTGGCTACACCTTC. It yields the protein CASSQGPLRAGYTF.

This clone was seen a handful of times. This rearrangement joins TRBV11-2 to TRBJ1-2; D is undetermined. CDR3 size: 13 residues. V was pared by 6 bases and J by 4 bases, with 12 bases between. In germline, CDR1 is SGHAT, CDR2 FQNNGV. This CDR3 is CASRFGWSYGYTF. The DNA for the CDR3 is TGTGCCAGCAGATTCGGATGGAGCTATGGCTACACCTTC.

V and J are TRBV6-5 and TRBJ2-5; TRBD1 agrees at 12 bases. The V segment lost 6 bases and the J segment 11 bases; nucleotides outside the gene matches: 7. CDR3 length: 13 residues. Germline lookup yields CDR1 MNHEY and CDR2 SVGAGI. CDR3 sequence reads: CASRGQGAREQYF. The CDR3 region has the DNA TGTGCCAGCAGGGGACAGGGGGCGCGAGAGCAGTACTTC.

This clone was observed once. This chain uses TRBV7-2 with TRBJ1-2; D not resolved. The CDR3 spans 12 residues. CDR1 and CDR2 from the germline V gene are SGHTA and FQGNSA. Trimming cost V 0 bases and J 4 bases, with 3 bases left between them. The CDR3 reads CASSLASYGYTF. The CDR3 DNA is TGTGCCAGCAGCTTAGCCAGCTATGGCTACACCTTC.

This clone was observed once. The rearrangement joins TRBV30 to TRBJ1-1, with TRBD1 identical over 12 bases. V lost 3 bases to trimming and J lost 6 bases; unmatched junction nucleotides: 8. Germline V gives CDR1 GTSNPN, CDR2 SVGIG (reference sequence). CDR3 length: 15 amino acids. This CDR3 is CAWRQPGQGAAEAFF. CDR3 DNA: TGTGCCTGGAGGCAACCGGGACAGGGGGCAGCTGAAGCTTTCTTT. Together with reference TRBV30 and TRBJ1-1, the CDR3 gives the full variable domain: SQTIHQWPATLVQPVGSPLSLECTVEGTSNPNLYWYRQAAGRGLQLLFYSVGIGQISSEVPQNLSASRPQDRQFILSSKKLLLSDSGFYLCAWRQPGQGAAEAFFGQGTRLTVV.

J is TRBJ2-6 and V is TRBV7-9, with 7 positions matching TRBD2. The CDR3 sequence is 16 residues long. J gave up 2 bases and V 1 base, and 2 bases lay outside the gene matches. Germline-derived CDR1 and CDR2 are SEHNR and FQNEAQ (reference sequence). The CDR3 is CASSLGGGAGANVLTF. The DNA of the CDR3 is TGTGCCAGCAGCTTAGGTGGGGGGGCTGGGGCCAACGTCCTGACTTTC.

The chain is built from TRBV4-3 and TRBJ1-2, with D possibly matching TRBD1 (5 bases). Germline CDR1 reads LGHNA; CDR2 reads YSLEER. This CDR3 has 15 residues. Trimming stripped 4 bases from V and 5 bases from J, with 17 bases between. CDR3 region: CASSRLNGQSYGYTF. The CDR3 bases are TGCGCCAGCAGCCGGTTAAATGGACAATCATATGGCTACACCTTC.

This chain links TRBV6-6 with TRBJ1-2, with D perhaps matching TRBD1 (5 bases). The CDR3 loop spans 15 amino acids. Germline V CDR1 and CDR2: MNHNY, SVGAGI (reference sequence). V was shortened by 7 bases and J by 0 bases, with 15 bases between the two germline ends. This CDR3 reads CASIGGGGANYGYTF. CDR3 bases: TGTGCCAGCATCGGCGGGGGTGGAGCTAACTATGGCTACACCTTC.

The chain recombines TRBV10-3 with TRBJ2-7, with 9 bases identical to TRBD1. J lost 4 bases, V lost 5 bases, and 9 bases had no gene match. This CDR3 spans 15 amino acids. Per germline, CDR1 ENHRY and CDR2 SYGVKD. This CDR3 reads CAISSPGTGIYEQYF. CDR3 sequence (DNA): TGTGCCATCAGTTCCCCCGGGACAGGGATTTACGAGCAGTACTTC.

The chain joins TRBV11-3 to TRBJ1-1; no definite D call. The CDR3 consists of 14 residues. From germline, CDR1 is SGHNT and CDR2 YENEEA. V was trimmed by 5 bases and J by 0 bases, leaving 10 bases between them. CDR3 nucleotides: TGTGCCAGCAGCCTTCACCAGATGAACACTGAAGCTTTCTTT. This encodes CASSLHQMNTEAFF.

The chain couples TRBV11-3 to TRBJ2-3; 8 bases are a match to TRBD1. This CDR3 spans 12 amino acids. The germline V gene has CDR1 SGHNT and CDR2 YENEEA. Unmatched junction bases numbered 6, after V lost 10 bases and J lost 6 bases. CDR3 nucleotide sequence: TGTGCCACCCAGGGGGCAAGGGATACGCAGTATTTT. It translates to CATQGARDTQYF.

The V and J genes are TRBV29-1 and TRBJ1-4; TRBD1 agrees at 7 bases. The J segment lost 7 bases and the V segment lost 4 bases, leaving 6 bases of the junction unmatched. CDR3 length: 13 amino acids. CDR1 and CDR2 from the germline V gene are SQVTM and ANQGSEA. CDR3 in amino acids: CSVGTGAGEKLFF. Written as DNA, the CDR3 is TGCAGCGTTGGCACAGGGGCGGGTGAAAAACTGTTTTTT.

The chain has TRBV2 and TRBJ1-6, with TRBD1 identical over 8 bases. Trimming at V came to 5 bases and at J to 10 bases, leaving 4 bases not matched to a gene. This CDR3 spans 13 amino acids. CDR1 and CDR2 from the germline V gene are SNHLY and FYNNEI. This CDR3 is CASSTDRDSPLHF. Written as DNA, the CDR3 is TGTGCCAGCAGTACGGACAGGGACTCACCCCTCCACTTT.